The rows below give T cell receptor beta chains drawn from one sample of a study of OX40 agonist ivuxolimab in advanced cancers. The method was immunoSEQ multiplex PCR; TCRdb's version includes in-frame clones alone and lacks a portion of them. The sample shows tens of thousands of clones, about 76% of them seen only once. Sequencing was performed on CD4+ or CD8+ T cells sorted from blood, taken in a trial of the OX40 agonist ivuxolimab. The receptors come from an adult with an advanced solid tumor such as melanoma, head and neck, liver or kidney cancer. Both conserved end residues are trimmed from each CDR3.

cdr3_aa v_call cdr3_length j_call
ASSPRQASYGYT TRBV7-2 12 TRBJ1-2
ASTEGGSYEQY TRBV10-2 11 TRBJ2-7
ASSFRLAEETQY TRBV7-2 12 TRBJ2-5
ASWPLSTNTGELF TRBV2 13 TRBJ2-2
ASRSHTIQY TRBV6-5 9 TRBJ2-4
ASSDLSGGSETQY TRBV5-1 13 TRBJ2-5
AIWTPSNYGYT TRBV19 11 TRBJ1-2
ASSFFGERWGYT TRBV5-6 12 TRBJ1-2
ASSLERDIGAQY TRBV7-2 12 TRBJ2-3
ASSLGPGGQETQY TRBV5-1 13 TRBJ2-5
ASILKRGGDVTEAF TRBV21-1 14 TRBJ1-1
ASSPPGFNYGYT TRBV18 12 TRBJ1-2
ASSSGPGALTEAF TRBV5-5 13 TRBJ1-1
ASSYSGSQETQY TRBV6-6 12 TRBJ2-5
ASSGGADTQY TRBV19 10 TRBJ2-3
AIGGLGDEQY TRBV10-3 10 TRBJ2-7
ASSVDQGWTEAF TRBV9 12 TRBJ1-1
ASSLNAGQGEAF TRBV7-9 12 TRBJ1-1